These 9 T cell receptor beta chains share one sample of origin, sequenced in a study of shared clonotypes between healthy human individuals. TCRdb keeps only in-frame clones here, not all; method: immunoSEQ multiplex PCR. The sample includes around 2,000,000 clones, 95% of them seen just once. The specimen was naive CD4+ T cells sorted from blood. Subset defined: CD45RA+ positively selected. These receptors all come from a man aged 18 to 35 in good health.

Of note for this clone: Other DNA sequences in this specimen translate into the identical CDR3. This chain uses TRBV10-1 with TRBJ2-6; D unresolved. V lost 2 bases, J lost 4 bases, and 3 bases lay in between. Germline V gene data show CDR1 as WNHNN and CDR2 as SYGVQD (reference sequence). This CDR3 is 13 amino acids long. The CDR3 coding sequence is TGCGCCAGCAGTGAGAGCGGGGCCAACGTCCTGACTTTC. Amino acids: CASSESGANVLTF.

The CDR3 is CASSSETGASNYGYTF. The CDR3 DNA is TGTGCCAGCAGCTCCGAGACAGGTGCCTCTAACTATGGCTACACCTTC. The J gene is TRBJ1-2, the V gene TRBV7-6; maybe TRBD1 (6 bases). CDR3 length equals 16 residues. Germline CDR1 is SGHVS and CDR2 is FNYEAQ. The germline V and J ends were trimmed by 4 bases and 0 bases, with 15 bases remaining between them.

A single count supports this clone. Other DNA variants within this sample encode the same CDR3. The gene calls are TRBV29-1 and TRBJ1-1; 10 nucleotides agree with TRBD1. This CDR3 comprises 11 residues. J was trimmed by 5 bases and V by 6 bases; bases with no gene match: 0. Germline assignment: CDR1 SQVTM and CDR2 ANQGSEA. CDR3 loop: CSVDRGTEAFF. The CDR3 DNA is TGCAGCGTGGACAGGGGGACTGAAGCTTTCTTT.

The chain recombines TRBV5-4 with TRBJ1-3; perhaps TRBD1 as D (5 bases). From germline, CDR1 is SGHNT and CDR2 YYREEE (reference sequence). Trimming took off 3 bases at V and 1 base at J, with 14 bases between the two ends. The CDR3 sequence is 16 residues long. For the CDR3, the DNA is TGTGCCAGCAGCTCTGGGGGTAGTAATTCTGGAAACACCATATATTTT. It is translated as CASSSGGSNSGNTIYF. The whole variable domain, filled in from reference TRBV5-4 and TRBJ1-3, reads ETGVTQSPTHLIKTRGQQVTLRCSSQSGHNTVSWYQQALGQGPQFIFQYYREEENGRGNFPPRFSGLQFPNYSSELNVNALELDDSALYLCASSSGGSNSGNTIYFGEGSWLTVV.

J is TRBJ2-7 and V is TRBV25-1, with TRBD2 matching 14 bases. The J segment lost 5 bases and the V segment lost 2 bases, leaving 5 bases of the junction unmatched. The CDR3 runs 16 residues. CDR1 MGHDK and CDR2 SYGVNS come from the germline V gene. CDR3 nucleotide sequence: TGTGCCAGCAGTGAACCGGGACTAGCGGGAGTGAACGAGCAGTACTTC. Translated: CASSEPGLAGVNEQYF.

The chain recombines TRBV9 with TRBJ1-1; TRBD1 matches at 7 bases. With V trimmed by 1 base and J by 1 base, 1 base remained unmatched. The CDR3 spans 14 residues. The germline V gene encodes CDR1 SGDLS and CDR2 YYNGEE. The CDR3 bases are TGTGCCAGCAGCGTAAGGACAGGGAACACTGAAGCTTTCTTT. Its protein product is CASSVRTGNTEAFF.

The chain carries TRBV7-9 and TRBJ2-3, with D perhaps matching TRBD1 (5 bases). The CDR3 length is 14 residues. Trimming pared 0 bases from V and 2 bases from J, leaving 6 bases between. Germline values: CDR1 SEHNR, CDR2 FQNEAQ (reference sequence). Here the CDR3 DNA reads TGTGCCAGCAGCTTAGCGGGGCACACAGATACGCAGTATTTT. Protein: CASSLAGHTDTQYF. The full variable domain, its missing parts supplied by reference TRBV7-9 and TRBJ2-3, is DTGVSQNPRHKITKRGQNVTFRCDPISEHNRLYWYRQTLGQGPEFLTYFQNEAQLEKSRLLSDRFSAERPKGSFSTLEIQRTEQGDSAMYLCASSLAGHTDTQYFGPGTRLTVL.

J is TRBJ2-1 and V is TRBV18; TRBD1 matches 10 bases. This CDR3 spans 14 amino acids. V trimming: 4 bases; J trimming: 10 bases; junction bases outside the gene matches: 7. From germline, CDR1 is KGHSH and CDR2 LQKENI. CDR3 sequence (DNA): TGTGCCAGCTCACTCCCCGGGACAGGGGTCGAGCAGTTCTTC. Protein sequence: CASSLPGTGVEQFF.

Only one count was recorded for this clone. V usage is TRBV4-3 and J usage is TRBJ2-4, with 7 bases matching TRBD2. The germline CDR1 and CDR2 sequences are LGHNA and YSLEER. V shed 3 bases and J 0 bases; nucleotides not matched to a gene: 5. This CDR3 spans 16 amino acids. The CDR3 reads CASSQTGGLAKNIQYF. The CDR3 coding sequence is TGCGCCAGCAGCCAGACGGGGGGACTAGCCAAAAACATTCAGTACTTC.